This T cell receptor (beta chain) emerged from a study of blood T cell repertoires in COVID-19. Study as a whole: Acute-phase and convalescent COVID-19 samples originated in the United States, Italy and Spain. The cDNA or gDNA used as material had been derived from T cells, B-cell-depleted T cells, or PBMCs.

Original processing methods: Using reference gene primer amplification, nucleated cell counts were estimated. Assay used: immunoSEQ multiplex PCR; TCRdb lists only in-frame clones, some missing. V and J calls plus clone size are reproduced from that table; the DNA served to infer D and trimming. The profile shows 160,000 or so clones, over 90% of them singletons. Losses at the gene ends were 7 bases for V and 4 bases for J; bases not matched to a gene: 6. Germline V gene lookup returns CDR1 MRHNA and CDR2 SNTAGT. CDR3 length equals 16 residues. In its sample, this clone was seen once. The Seattle patients joined while their infection was active and were tracked longitudinally afterward.

The source is a woman aged 60 to 75 with COVID-19, enrolled during active disease. The rearrangement links TRBV6-4 to TRBJ2-2, with 13 bases lining up with TRBD2. The sequenced sample consisted of peripheral blood. In nucleotides, the CDR3 is TGTGCCAGCAATACTAGCGGGGGGGTTGGCACCGGGGAGCTGTTTTTT. Amino acid sequence: CASNTSGGVGTGELFF.